This T cell receptor (beta chain) was sequenced in a study of CD8+ T cells in alopecia areata. For the study at large: Among treated patients, oral tofacitinib was administered at 5 to 10 mg twice daily.

Details on this clone: Its antigen is currently unknown. The same CDR3 also results from other DNA sequences found in this sample.

Reverse transcribed after extraction, RNA yielded cDNA as the sequencing template. TCRdb keeps only in-frame clones here, not all; method: immunoSEQ multiplex PCR. The profile shows fewer than 250,000 clones, less than 65% of them singletons. The sample's treatment: oral pan-JAK inhibitor, 5-10 mg twice daily. CDR1 is SNHLY, CDR2 FYNNEI, per germline. CDR3 length: 13 residues. Trimming removed 1 base at V and 2 bases at J, with 5 bases between. Notes on the study in general: Mice showed clearer TCR sharing than patients did, a gap that was possibly HLA-related. Both scalp clonality and the expanded CD8+ clones among the top 100 showed a significant decrease with tofacitinib. Affected lesional scalp, above all in alopecia totalis/universalis, was more clonal than normal scalp.

The sequence was collected from a human donor with alopecia areata. The genes are TRBV2 and TRBJ1-2; tentatively, D is TRBD1 (5 bases). The material was CD4+ T cells sorted from blood, obtained at week 24, from a patient treated with tofacitinib. In DNA, the CDR3 is TGTGCCAGCAGTGAAGACAGGAACTATGGCTACACCTTC. Its translation is CASSEDRNYGYTF. The full variable domain, its missing parts supplied by reference TRBV2 and TRBJ1-2, is EPEVTQTPSHQVTQMGQEVILRCVPISNHLYFYWYRQILGQKVEFLVSFYNNEISEKSEIFDDQFSVERPDGSNFTLKIRSTKLEDSAMYFCASSEDRNYGYTFGSGTRLTVV.